This T cell receptor (beta chain) emerged from a study of cytomegalovirus exposure and HLA in healthy donors. General study findings and limits: In the analysis, some V segments, TRBV6-2 and TRBV6-3 included, were excluded as indistinguishable. TCR sequences were mostly rare, though some public TCRs occurred in many donors. For most TCR beta V segments, an earlier analysis put the productive rate at about 90% or about 30% of the time.

For this clone: The antigen is not known.

Vbeta (60) and Jbeta (13) primers were used in the PCR. Clones were sequenced by immunoSEQ multiplex PCR, and TCRdb holds only the in-frame ones, with some missing. Here the sample table reports about 200,000 clones. Unmatched junction bases numbered 8, after V lost 4 bases and J lost 2 bases. The CDR3 sequence is 17 residues long. CDR1 is SGHNT and CDR2 is YYREEE in the germline V gene (reference sequence). Healthy bone marrow donors made up the cohort. The sequence was collected from a man aged 25-45 years in good health and CMV-seronegative. The sample taken for sequencing was PBMCs. This sequence joins TRBV5-4 and TRBJ1-4; 10 nucleotides line up with TRBD1. Written as DNA, the CDR3 is TGTGCCAGCAGCCCGGACAGGGGGATAGTTACTAATGAAAAACTGTTTTTT. Translation: CASSPDRGIVTNEKLFF.